The present T cell receptor (beta chain) was sequenced within a study of post-analysis software for immune sequencing data. Study-wide findings and caveats: In patients, about 5 TRBV segments were more frequent than in controls, with TRBV5-6, TRBV5-1 and TRBV20-1 among them.

Carried by the TCR beta cDNA libraries were unique molecular identifiers. TCRdb fed the PCR reads into MiXCR, producing one record per CDR3 protein. Of 750,000 to 950,000 distinct CDR3 sequences in the sample, around 50% were seen once. As regards this clonotype: Its antigen is unidentified.

This CDR3 has 14 amino acids. CDR1 is DFQATT and CDR2 is SNEGSKA in the germline V gene (reference sequence). The germline V and J ends were trimmed by 4 bases and 2 bases, with 13 bases remaining between them. Sequenced: blood. This TCR derives from a girl aged 5-17 years with multiple sclerosis. The chain is built from TRBV20-1 and TRBJ2-3; no clear D gene. CDR3: CSATTVTYTDTQYF. In DNA form, the CDR3 reads TGCAGTGCTACCACCGTGACCTACACAGATACGCAGTATTTT.